Listed below are T cell receptor beta chains from one sample, sequenced in a study of blood T cell repertoires in COVID-19. Here immunoSEQ multiplex PCR was the method, and the copy in TCRdb shows in-frame clones only, minus some. The table lists 150,000 to 200,000 clones, 70% to 85% of them singletons. Sequencing input: PBMCs or T cells enriched from blood (not recorded which). Receptor source: a woman aged 55-70 years with acute COVID-19. Both conserved end residues are part of each CDR3. A D gene is named only where the DNA matches it firmly. Where a row states a size, it is once, few, many or the class of an expanded clone; other rows omit it.

J,size,D,V,CDR3,DNA
TRBJ2-1,-,-,TRBV30,CAWTRAGEQFF,TGTGCCTGGACCCGAGCAGGGGAGCAGTTCTTC
TRBJ2-3,-,TRBD1,TRBV13,CASSLGTGGMADTQYF,TGTGCCAGCAGCTTGGGGACAGGGGGAATGGCAGATACGCAGTATTTT
TRBJ1-3,-,-,TRBV2,CASSEWRGKAEYF,TGTGCCAGCAGTGAGTGGAGGGGTAAGGCGGAATATTTT
TRBJ2-3,-,-,TRBV11-3,CASSLAPRTLGDTQYF,TGTGCCAGCAGCTTAGCCCCGCGGACTCTAGGAGATACGCAGTATTTT
TRBJ2-5,-,-,TRBV2,CASLRGNQETQYF,TGTGCCAGCCTGAGGGGGAACCAAGAGACCCAGTACTTC
TRBJ1-1,-,-,TRBV19,CASSTGHAVLEAFF,TGTGCCAGTAGTACCGGACACGCGGTCCTTGAAGCTTTCTTT
TRBJ1-6,few,-,TRBV6-5,CASSWDTYNSPLHF,TGTGCCAGTTCGTGGGACACCTATAATTCACCCCTCCACTTT
TRBJ2-1,-,-,TRBV19,CASNGGMLLDEQFF,TGTGCCAGTAACGGCGGGATGTTACTCGATGAGCAGTTCTTC
TRBJ1-6,-,TRBD1,TRBV7-8,CASSLSPGQGPNSPLHF,TGTGCCAGCAGCCTTTCTCCGGGACAGGGGCCAAATTCACCCCTCCACTTT
TRBJ1-2,-,-,TRBV27,CASTRSSGRAFYGYTF,TGTGCCAGCACTCGCTCTAGCGGCAGGGCCTTCTATGGCTACACCTTC
TRBJ2-3,-,TRBD2,TRBV30,CAWALSGGSTDTQYF,TGTGCCTGGGCCCTTAGCGGGGGCAGCACAGATACGCAGTATTTT
TRBJ1-2,-,TRBD1,TRBV7-2,CASSSTGTGGSSGYTF,TGTGCCAGCAGCTCCACCGGGACAGGGGGCTCGAGCGGCTACACCTTC
TRBJ1-1,-,-,TRBV21-1,CASSKVRVSNTEAFF,TGTGCCAGCAGCAAAGTCCGGGTGTCCAACACTGAAGCTTTCTTT
TRBJ1-2,-,TRBD1,TRBV12-3/TRBV12-4,CASTGDSYGYTF,TGTGCCAGCACCGGGGACAGCTATGGCTACACCTTC
TRBJ1-2,-,TRBD1,TRBV5-1,CASSAVDRAGGYTF,TGCGCCAGCAGCGCGGTCGACAGGGCTGGGGGCTACACCTTC
TRBJ1-3,-,-,TRBV20-1,CSALFGNTIYF,TGCAGTGCTCTTTTTGGAAACACCATATATTTT
TRBJ2-5,-,-,TRBV4-3,CASSPGSWETQYF,TGCGCCAGCAGCCCCGGTAGTTGGGAGACCCAGTACTTC
TRBJ2-3,few,TRBD1,TRBV30,CAWSYIDRGMSDTQYF,TGTGCCTGGAGTTATATCGACAGGGGGATGTCAGATACGCAGTATTTT
TRBJ1-5,-,-,TRBV3-1/TRBV3-2,CASSQAGAQPQHF,TGTGCCAGCAGCCAAGCAGGGGCTCAGCCCCAGCATTTT
TRBJ2-7,once,TRBD2,TRBV6-5,CASSLAWEGPYEQYF,TGTGCCAGCAGTCTGGCCTGGGAGGGCCCCTACGAGCAGTACTTC
TRBJ1-2,-,-,TRBV2,CASNMADPYGYTF,TGTGCCAGCAACATGGCGGATCCCTATGGCTACACCTTC
TRBJ1-5,many,-,TRBV12-5,CASGQGSSGFNQPQHF,TGTGCTAGTGGTCAGGGCTCCTCAGGGTTCAATCAGCCCCAGCATTTT
TRBJ2-5,-,TRBD2,TRBV7-9,CASSFTDGRETQYF,TGTGCCAGCAGCTTCACCGACGGGAGGGAGACCCAGTACTTC
TRBJ1-5,once,TRBD1,TRBV7-2,CASSPGQAYQPQHF,TGTGCCAGCAGCCCCGGACAGGCCTATCAGCCCCAGCATTTT
TRBJ2-2,few,TRBD2,TRBV6-5,CASSYRGGAGELFF,TGTGCCAGCAGTTACCGGGGGGGCGCCGGGGAGCTGTTTTTT
TRBJ2-5,-,TRBD1,TRBV7-9,CASSTTGGTHFYQETQYF,TGTGCCAGCAGCACCACAGGGGGAACTCACTTTTACCAAGAGACCCAGTACTTC
TRBJ1-2,-,-,TRBV6-1,CASSEFYRVNYGYTF,TGTGCCAGCAGTGAATTTTATAGAGTGAACTATGGCTACACCTTC
TRBJ1-2,once,-,TRBV6-1,CASSEPIPITF,TGTGCCAGCAGTGAGCCTATCCCTATAACCTTC
TRBJ1-4,-,-,TRBV7-9,CASSGDSEKLFF,TGTGCCAGCAGCGGTGACAGTGAAAAACTGTTTTTT
TRBJ2-2,-,-,TRBV6-2/TRBV6-3,CASSSHGGPNTGELFF,TGTGCCAGCAGTTCCCACGGGGGGCCGAACACCGGGGAGCTGTTTTTT
TRBJ1-2,-,-,TRBV6-5,CASRRGGYGYTF,TGTGCCAGCCGTAGGGGTGGGTATGGCTACACCTTC
TRBJ2-3,-,TRBD2,TRBV18,CASSLTSGSTDTQYF,TGTGCCAGCTCCCTCACTAGCGGGAGCACAGATACGCAGTATTTT
TRBJ1-1,-,TRBD1,TRBV19,CASIGHKTGGTEAFF,TGTGCCAGTATAGGGCACAAGACAGGGGGTACTGAAGCTTTCTTT
TRBJ1-3,-,TRBD1,TRBV19,CASTLRTGSGNTIYF,TGTGCCAGTACCTTAAGGACAGGCTCTGGAAACACCATATATTTT
TRBJ1-2,once,-,TRBV3-1/TRBV3-2,CASSPGGAGGYTF,TGTGCCAGCAGCCCGGGGGGGGCCGGGGGCTACACCTTC
TRBJ2-6,-,-,TRBV5-5,CASSTTSLGANVLTF,TGTGCCAGCAGCACCACCAGTCTTGGGGCCAACGTCCTGACTTTC
TRBJ1-2,-,TRBD1,TRBV28,CASSYPGTGLGYTF,TGTGCCAGCAGTTACCCCGGGACAGGGCTTGGCTACACCTTC
TRBJ1-2,-,-,TRBV18,CASSLNGGQLDGYTF,TGTGCCAGCTCACTCAACGGGGGGCAGTTGGATGGCTACACCTTC
TRBJ2-3,few,TRBD2,TRBV10-1,CASRGSGGGTDTQYF,TGCGCCAGCAGGGGGAGCGGGGGCGGCACAGATACGCAGTATTTT
TRBJ2-3,-,TRBD2,TRBV4-3,CASSQVPGLGTDTQYF,TGCGCCAGCAGCCAAGTCCCGGGACTAGGCACAGATACGCAGTATTTT
TRBJ2-1,-,TRBD1,TRBV5-1,CASSWTGGREGEQFF,TGCGCCAGCAGCTGGACAGGGGGCCGGGAGGGTGAGCAGTTCTTC